Listed below are T cell receptor beta chains from one sample, sequenced in a study of blood T cell repertoires in COVID-19. TCRdb's copy holds only in-frame clones and misses some; the assay was immunoSEQ multiplex PCR. This sample has roughly 260,000 clones, with 75% to 85% found just once. Sequencing was done on a sample of peripheral blood. The receptors were gathered from a woman in her 70s with acute or convalescent COVID-19. CDR3s include the opening cysteine and the closing phenylalanine or tryptophan. Fields, in order: D gene, V gene, J gene, clone size, CDR3 DNA, CDR3 protein. The D gene is left open where the match is weak. Part of the rows lack a size; the others show once, few, many or a class for expanded clones.

D gene: TRBD1
V gene: TRBV7-8
J gene: TRBJ1-5
clone size: -
CDR3 DNA: TGTGCCAGCAGCTGGACAGGGAACGGTAATCAGCCCCAGCATTTT
CDR3 protein: CASSWTGNGNQPQHF

D gene: TRBD1
V gene: TRBV28
J gene: TRBJ1-6
clone size: -
CDR3 DNA: TGTGCCAGCACACACAGGGACAGCCGTCTGAATTCACCCCTCCACTTT
CDR3 protein: CASTHRDSRLNSPLHF

D gene: -
V gene: TRBV18
J gene: TRBJ1-2
clone size: -
CDR3 DNA: TGTGCCAGCTCACCCTCTCGAGGGGACTCTAACTATGGCTACACCTTC
CDR3 protein: CASSPSRGDSNYGYTF

D gene: TRBD1
V gene: TRBV19
J gene: TRBJ1-5
clone size: few
CDR3 DNA: TGTGCCAGTAGCCGGGACAGGGCTACGAGCAATCAGCCCCAGCATTTT
CDR3 protein: CASSRDRATSNQPQHF

D gene: -
V gene: TRBV9
J gene: TRBJ1-1
clone size: once
CDR3 DNA: TGTGCCAGCAGCCCCCAGGGGCTAAGAACTGAAGCTTTCTTT
CDR3 protein: CASSPQGLRTEAFF

D gene: TRBD1
V gene: TRBV6-5
J gene: TRBJ1-5
clone size: -
CDR3 DNA: TGTGCCAGCAGCCGAAAGGGACAGAGCAATCAGCCCCAGCATTTT
CDR3 protein: CASSRKGQSNQPQHF

D gene: -
V gene: TRBV13
J gene: TRBJ1-4
clone size: -
CDR3 DNA: TGTGCCAGCAGCCCTAGCCCGGGGTACGGTCCCAACGCAACTAATGAAAAACTGTTTTTT
CDR3 protein: CASSPSPGYGPNATNEKLFF

D gene: TRBD1
V gene: TRBV2
J gene: TRBJ2-2
clone size: -
CDR3 DNA: TGTGCCGGATCTGGGACAGGGTCGGCGGGGGAGCTGTTTTTT
CDR3 protein: CAGSGTGSAGELFF

D gene: TRBD2
V gene: TRBV9
J gene: TRBJ2-3
clone size: -
CDR3 DNA: TGTGCCAGCAGCATCTCTAGCGGGGGGGCTAGCACAGATACGCAGTATTTT
CDR3 protein: CASSISSGGASTDTQYF

D gene: TRBD1
V gene: TRBV3-1/TRBV3-2
J gene: TRBJ1-2
clone size: -
CDR3 DNA: TGTGCCAGCAGTCTGACAGGGAACTATGGCTACACCTTC
CDR3 protein: CASSLTGNYGYTF

D gene: -
V gene: TRBV29-1
J gene: TRBJ1-1
clone size: -
CDR3 DNA: TGCAGCGTTGCTCTTTTGCGGACTGAAGCTTTCTTT
CDR3 protein: CSVALLRTEAFF

D gene: TRBD1
V gene: TRBV7-9
J gene: TRBJ1-1
clone size: once
CDR3 DNA: TGTGCCAGCAGTTACGGACAGGGGACTGAAGCTTTCTTT
CDR3 protein: CASSYGQGTEAFF

D gene: -
V gene: TRBV19
J gene: TRBJ2-1
clone size: -
CDR3 DNA: TGTGCCAGTACGGACAGATACAATGAGCAGTTCTTC
CDR3 protein: CASTDRYNEQFF

D gene: -
V gene: TRBV20-1
J gene: TRBJ1-5
clone size: -
CDR3 DNA: TGCAGTGCTAGTCCCCAGCCGGGAACCAATCAGCCCCAGCATTTT
CDR3 protein: CSASPQPGTNQPQHF

D gene: -
V gene: TRBV12-5
J gene: TRBJ2-1
clone size: -
CDR3 DNA: TGTGCTAGTGTATGGCAGTTCTTC
CDR3 protein: CASVWQFF

D gene: TRBD1
V gene: TRBV5-4
J gene: TRBJ1-2
clone size: -
CDR3 DNA: TGTGCCAGCAGCGCGGTTAGGGGACAGGGGGCTGAGGGCTACACCTTC
CDR3 protein: CASSAVRGQGAEGYTF

D gene: TRBD2
V gene: TRBV7-9
J gene: TRBJ2-7
clone size: -
CDR3 DNA: TGTGCCAGCAGCTCTAGAAAAGCGGGGGGGCGCCGGGACGAGCAGTACTTC
CDR3 protein: CASSSRKAGGRRDEQYF